This T cell receptor (beta chain) was documented in a study of CD8 T cells in ankylosing spondylitis. V lost 6 bases and J 7 bases, leaving 13 bases between the germline ends. Germline V gives CDR1 DFQATT, CDR2 SNEGSKA (reference sequence). This CDR3 is 13 amino acids long. MiXCR was run by TCRdb on the 5' RACE reads, yielding one entry per CDR3 protein. The table lists about 840,000 distinct CDR3 sequences, about 11% of them singletons. Study results and limitations: Blood of patients with ankylosing spondylitis appeared to be characterized by a TCR beta motif of about 8 highly homologous variants. Some motif variants were previously reported in reactive arthritis synovial fluid and blood. In peripheral blood, disease-linked CD8+ clones occurred at relatively low frequencies. Reported data indicate significant enrichment of disease-linked clones within matched ankylosing spondylitis synovial fluid.

In this sample, this clonotype turned up a few times. Its antigen is not identified. Source material: blood, either unsorted or a sorted T cell fraction (not recorded which). This clonotype was sampled from a male donor with ankylosing spondylitis. The J gene is TRBJ1-6, the V gene TRBV20-1; D might be TRBD1 (5 bases). The CDR3 protein is CSAKWGGNSPLHF. The CDR3 DNA reads TGCAGTGCGAAGTGGGGGGGGAATTCACCCCTCCACTTT.